The 19 T cell receptor beta chains given below trace back to one sample, sequenced in a study of cytomegalovirus exposure and HLA in healthy donors (dated by TCRdb to about 2017). Library method: the immunoSEQ multiplex PCR assay. A mixture of 60 forward primers for TCR Vbeta segments and 13 reverse primers for TCR Jbeta segments was used in the multiplex PCR. TCRdb took this table from immuneACCESS and kept in-frame rearrangements with V and J called. Such tables lack part of the clones; where checked against another copy, unresolved V genes explain under half of the gap, and the rest is unexplained. The sample table shows around 170,000 clones, and roughly 71% are seen once. Jointly, the top ten make up approximately 1.6% of the sample. Sequenced: PBMCs. These receptors came from a girl aged 5-17 years in good health and CMV-seronegative.

A few counts support this clone. V is TRBV7-9 and J is TRBJ2-7, with a possible D match to TRBD2 (5 bases). The CDR3 runs 14 residues. CDR1 and CDR2 (germline): SEHNR, FQNEAQ (reference sequence). The germline V and J ends were trimmed by 3 bases and 5 bases, with 14 bases remaining between them. DNA of the CDR3: TGTGCCAGCAGCTTGGAAAGGGAGCGCCACGAGCAGTACTTC. This encodes CASSLERERHEQYF. The entire variable domain, with the rest obtained from reference TRBV7-9 and TRBJ2-7, is as follows: DTGVSQNPRHKITKRGQNVTFRCDPISEHNRLYWYRQTLGQGPEFLTYFQNEAQLEKSRLLSDRFSAERPKGSFSTLEIQRTEQGDSAMYLCASSLERERHEQYFGPGTRLTVT.

As regards this clone: Other nucleotide sequences from this sample produce the same CDR3. The rearrangement uses TRBV5-6 and TRBJ1-5, with D unresolved. V was trimmed by 1 base and J by 6 bases, leaving 5 bases between them. This CDR3 comprises 12 residues. Germline V gene data show CDR1 as SGHDT and CDR2 as YYEEEE. In DNA form, the CDR3 reads TGTGCCAGCAGCTTGCGGGGTCAGCCCCAGCATTTT. Residues: CASSLRGQPQHF.

This rearrangement joins TRBV28 to TRBJ1-4; 7 nucleotides align to TRBD1. CDR3 size: 14 residues. J gave up 7 bases and V 6 bases, and 8 bases lay outside the gene matches. CDR1 MDHEN and CDR2 SYDVKM come from the germline V gene. CDR3 amino acids: CASRDDRVPEKLFF. The CDR3 DNA is TGTGCCAGCAGGGATGACAGGGTACCTGAAAAACTGTTTTTT.

This rearrangement joins TRBV6-1 to TRBJ1-2, with a tentative D call TRBD1 (6 bases). V was pared by 2 bases and J by 8 bases, with 18 bases between. Germline CDR1 MNHNS, CDR2 SASEGT. The CDR3 spans 15 residues. In nucleotides, the CDR3 is TGTGCCAGCAGTGAACTTTCGGACAGACCAGACGGCTACACCTTC. Protein product: CASSELSDRPDGYTF.

The CDR3 loop reads CASSTPGQANYGYTF. The CDR3 DNA sequence: TGTGCCAGCAGTACCCCAGGCCAAGCTAACTATGGCTACACCTTC. The chain carries TRBV7-9 and TRBJ1-2; D is ambiguous. Trimming stripped 6 bases from V and 0 bases from J, with 14 bases between. The germline V gene encodes CDR1 SEHNR and CDR2 FQNEAQ (reference sequence). The CDR3 contains 15 residues.

This clone was observed a few times. This sequence joins TRBV29-1 and TRBJ1-1; no reliable D call. Germline V gives CDR1 SQVTM, CDR2 ANQGSEA. Between the trimmed V and J ends, which lost 4 bases and 1 base, there was a span of 4 bases. This CDR3 region has 11 residues. The CDR3: CSVAQNTEAFF. The CDR3 region has the DNA TGCAGCGTTGCACAGAACACTGAAGCTTTCTTT.

This clone was recorded once. The chain recombines TRBV23-1 with TRBJ2-6, with D possibly matching TRBD1 (7 bases). TRBV23-1 is recorded as an ORF, its role being uncertain. V dropped 0 bases and J dropped 0 bases, with 18 bases sitting between them. The CDR3 runs to 20 residues. CDR3 nucleotides: TGCGCCAGCAGTCAATCCCCGCAGGGGGGCGCGGACTCTGGGGCCAACGTCCTGACTTTC. It specifies CASSQSPQGGADSGANVLTF.

The DNA for the CDR3 is TGTGCCAGCAGCGTCGCAGCGGGGGGTGGGAGTGAGACCCAGTACTTC. This translates into CASSVAAGGGSETQYF. The chain joins TRBV9 to TRBJ2-5; TRBD2 agrees at 9 bases. The CDR3 is made up of 16 amino acids. Germline V gene data show CDR1 as SGDLS and CDR2 as YYNGEE. Unmatched junction bases numbered 10, after V lost 2 bases and J lost 5 bases.

The chain links TRBV6-5 to TRBJ2-7; TRBD1 agrees at 10 bases. J gave up 1 base and V 7 bases, and 7 bases lay outside the gene matches. From germline, CDR1 is MNHEY and CDR2 SVGAGI. The CDR3 is 15 amino acids. The CDR3 DNA is TGTGCCAGCACCTCCGGACAGGGGGAGTCCTACGAGCAGTACTTC. Amino acids: CASTSGQGESYEQYF.

A few counts support this clone. The rearrangement uses TRBV4-1 and TRBJ1-5; the D gene is possibly TRBD1 (6 bases). This CDR3 contains 13 residues. The V gene's germline CDR1 is MGHRA and CDR2 YSYEKL. V was pared by 0 bases and J by 9 bases, with 9 bases between. CDR3 amino acids: CASSQEGGGPQHF. CDR3 nucleotides: TGCGCCAGCAGCCAAGAAGGGGGTGGGCCCCAGCATTTT.

This clone was seen once. V gene TRBV7-9 combines with J gene TRBJ1-6; maybe TRBD1 (6 bases). Germline lookup yields CDR1 SEHNR and CDR2 FQNEAQ (reference sequence). Trimming removed 1 base from V and 4 bases from J, with 14 bases in between. The CDR3 covers 17 residues. This CDR3 reads CASSLGEGGSYNSPLHF. In DNA form, the CDR3 reads TGTGCCAGCAGCTTAGGCGAAGGGGGATCTTATAATTCACCCCTCCACTTT.

The rearrangement uses TRBV6-4 and TRBJ2-3; tentative D call: TRBD2 (6 bases). This CDR3 has 16 residues. Germline V gives CDR1 MRHNA, CDR2 SNTAGT. V lost 0 bases to trimming and J lost 2 bases, with 12 bases between them. CDR3 loop: CASSDSVGGSTDTQYF. CDR3 sequence (DNA): TGTGCCAGCAGTGACTCGGTGGGGGGTTCCACAGATACGCAGTATTTT.

J is TRBJ1-5 and V is TRBV28; possible D gene TRBD1, 5 bases. The CDR3 totals 14 residues. Germline CDR1 MDHEN, CDR2 SYDVKM. Trimming shortened V by 6 bases and J by 0 bases, and 9 bases separated the two germline ends. The CDR3 DNA is TGTGCCAGCAGGAAGGACAATAGCAATCAGCCCCAGCATTTT. Translation gives CASRKDNSNQPQHF.

The rearrangement uses TRBV7-9 and TRBJ1-5; TRBD1 is a possible D gene (5 bases). V shed 6 bases and J shed 0 bases, with 21 bases lying between them. Germline V lookup: CDR1 SEHNR, CDR2 FQNEAQ (reference sequence). The CDR3 length is 18 residues. The CDR3 nucleotides read TGTGCCAGCAGTTACGGGGGGAACCTTCTTAATAGCAATCAGCCCCAGCATTTT. Its translation: CASSYGGNLLNSNQPQHF.

The V call is TRBV7-3, the J call TRBJ1-1, with a possible D match to TRBD1 (6 bases). Germline CDR1 is SGHTA and CDR2 is FQGTGA. V was trimmed by 6 bases and J by 8 bases, leaving 10 bases between them. The CDR3 length is 11 residues. The CDR3 region is CASRTGTEAFF. The DNA of the CDR3 is TGTGCCAGCAGGACCGGGACAGAAGCTTTCTTT. Together with reference TRBV7-3 and TRBJ1-1, the CDR3 gives the full variable domain: GAGVSQTPSNKVTEKGKYVELRCDPISGHTALYWYRQSLGQGPEFLIYFQGTGAADDSGLPNDRFFAVRPEGSVSTLKIQRTERGDSAVYLCASRTGTEAFFGQGTRLTVV.

This clone was seen only a few times. The genes are TRBV5-1 and TRBJ2-2; D possibly corresponds to TRBD2 (5 bases). This CDR3 region has 16 residues. CDR1 SGHRS and CDR2 YFSETQ come from the germline V gene. V was cut by 0 bases and J by 4 bases, with 13 bases left in between. The CDR3 spells CASSLAREITTGELFF. The DNA for the CDR3 is TGCGCCAGCAGCTTGGCCCGGGAAATCACCACCGGGGAGCTGTTTTTT.

The chain uses TRBV6-6 and TRBJ1-1; D gene unclear. The V gene's germline CDR1 is MNHNY and CDR2 SVGAGI (reference sequence). Trimming took off 1 base at V and 2 bases at J, with 8 bases between the two ends. The CDR3 sequence is 14 residues long. The CDR3 nucleotides are TGTGCCAGCAGTTACTACCAGGTTAACACTGAAGCTTTCTTT. This sequence encodes CASSYYQVNTEAFF.

The chain couples TRBV6-6 to TRBJ1-2; 10 bases fit TRBD1. J was trimmed by 4 bases and V by 6 bases; bases with no gene match: 11. CDR1 is MNHNY, CDR2 SVGAGI, per germline (reference sequence). This CDR3 region has 16 residues. The CDR3 region has the DNA TGTGCCAGCAGCCCCGGGACAGGGGCAGGGAGCTATGGCTACACCTTC. The encoded protein is CASSPGTGAGSYGYTF.

The CDR3 loop is CASSSKGQGDSPLHF. The DNA for the CDR3 is TGCGCCAGCAGCTCGAAGGGACAGGGTGATTCACCCCTCCACTTT. V gene TRBV5-1 combines with J gene TRBJ1-6, with 9 bases lining up with TRBD1. CDR1 and CDR2 (germline): SGHRS, YFSETQ. Trimming cost V 3 bases and J 8 bases; bases outside gene matches: 6. The CDR3 is made up of 15 amino acids. The whole variable domain, remainder taken from reference TRBV5-1 and TRBJ1-6, is KAGVTQTPRYLIKTRGQQVTLSCSPISGHRSVSWYQQTPGQGLQFLFEYFSETQRNKGNFPGRFSGRQFSNSRSEMNVSTLELGDSALYLCASSSKGQGDSPLHFGNGTRLTVT.